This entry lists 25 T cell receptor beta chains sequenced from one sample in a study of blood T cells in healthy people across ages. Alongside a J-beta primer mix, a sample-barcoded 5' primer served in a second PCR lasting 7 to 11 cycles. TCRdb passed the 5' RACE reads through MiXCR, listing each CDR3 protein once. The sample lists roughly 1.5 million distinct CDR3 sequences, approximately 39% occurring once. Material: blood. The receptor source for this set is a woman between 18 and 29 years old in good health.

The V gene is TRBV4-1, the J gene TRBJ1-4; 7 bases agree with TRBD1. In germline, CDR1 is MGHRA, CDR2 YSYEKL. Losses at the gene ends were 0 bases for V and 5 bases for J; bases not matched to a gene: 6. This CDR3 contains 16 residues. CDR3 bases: TGCGCCAGCAGCCAAGATGGGACAGCGGGAAATGAAAAACTGTTTTTT. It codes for CASSQDGTAGNEKLFF.

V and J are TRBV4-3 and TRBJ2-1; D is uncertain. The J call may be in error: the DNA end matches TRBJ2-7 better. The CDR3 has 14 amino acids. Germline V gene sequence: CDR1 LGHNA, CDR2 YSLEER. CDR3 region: CASSQVQRNNEQYF. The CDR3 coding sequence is TGCGCCAGCAGCCAAGTGCAACGGAACAATGAGCAGTACTTC.

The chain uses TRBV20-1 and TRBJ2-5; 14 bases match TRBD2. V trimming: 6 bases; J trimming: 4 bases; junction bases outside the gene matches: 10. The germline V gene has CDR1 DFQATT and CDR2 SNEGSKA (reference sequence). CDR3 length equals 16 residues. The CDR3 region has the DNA TGCAGTGCCATACCGGGACTAGCGGGAGACGGAGAGACCCAGTACTTC. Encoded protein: CSAIPGLAGDGETQYF.

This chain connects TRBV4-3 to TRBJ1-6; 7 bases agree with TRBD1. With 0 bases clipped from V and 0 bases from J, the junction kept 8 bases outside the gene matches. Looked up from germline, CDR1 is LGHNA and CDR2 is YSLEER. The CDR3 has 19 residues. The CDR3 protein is CASSQDRQGPSSYNSPLHF. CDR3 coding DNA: TGCGCCAGCAGCCAAGACCGACAGGGCCCTAGCTCCTATAATTCACCCCTCCACTTT.

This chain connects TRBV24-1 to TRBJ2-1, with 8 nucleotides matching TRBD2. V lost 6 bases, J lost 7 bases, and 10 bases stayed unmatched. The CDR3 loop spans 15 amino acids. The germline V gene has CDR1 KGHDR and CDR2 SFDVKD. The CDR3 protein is CATSSSGGPRNEQFF. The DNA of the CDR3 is TGTGCCACCAGTAGTTCGGGGGGGCCTAGGAATGAGCAGTTCTTC.

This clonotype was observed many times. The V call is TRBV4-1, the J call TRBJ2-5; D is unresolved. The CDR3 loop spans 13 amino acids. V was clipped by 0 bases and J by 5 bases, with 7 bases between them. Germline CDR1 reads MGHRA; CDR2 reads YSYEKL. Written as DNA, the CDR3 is TGCGCCAGCAGCCAAGACTGGTTGGAGACCCAGTACTTC. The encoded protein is CASSQDWLETQYF.

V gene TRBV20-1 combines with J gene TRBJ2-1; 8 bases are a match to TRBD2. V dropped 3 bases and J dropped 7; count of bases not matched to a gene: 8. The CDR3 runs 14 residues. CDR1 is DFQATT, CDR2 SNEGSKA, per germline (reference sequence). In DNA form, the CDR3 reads TGCAGTGCTAGTAAAGTAGCGGGGCGAAATGAGCAGTTCTTC. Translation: CSASKVAGRNEQFF.

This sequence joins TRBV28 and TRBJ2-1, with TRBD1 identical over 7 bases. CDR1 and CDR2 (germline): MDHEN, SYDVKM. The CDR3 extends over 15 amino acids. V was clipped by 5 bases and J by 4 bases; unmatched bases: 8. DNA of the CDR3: TGTGCCAGCAGTGGCCGGGACAGTGCATACAATGAGCAGTTCTTC. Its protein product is CASSGRDSAYNEQFF.

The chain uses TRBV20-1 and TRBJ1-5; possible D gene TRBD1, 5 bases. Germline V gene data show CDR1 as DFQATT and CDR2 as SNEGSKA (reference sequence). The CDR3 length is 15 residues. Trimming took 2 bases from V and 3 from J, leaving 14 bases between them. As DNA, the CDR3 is TGCAGTGCTAGACTGGGGGAATATATCAATCAGCCCCAGCATTTT. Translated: CSARLGEYINQPQHF.

The CDR3, as DNA: TGTGCCAGCAGTTACTCCTGGACTAGCGGGAATGCAGATACGCAGTATTTT. Translation: CASSYSWTSGNADTQYF. The chain has TRBV6-2 or TRBV6-3 and TRBJ2-3; TRBD2 matches 12 bases. The CDR3 runs 17 residues. Losses at the gene ends were 0 bases for V and 4 bases for J; bases not matched to a gene: 5. Germline V gene sequence: CDR1 MNHEY, CDR2 SVGEGT.

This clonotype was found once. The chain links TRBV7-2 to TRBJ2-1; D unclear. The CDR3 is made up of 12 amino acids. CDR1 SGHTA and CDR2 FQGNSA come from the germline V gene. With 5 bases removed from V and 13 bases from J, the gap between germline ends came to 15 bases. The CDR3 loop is CASSTNRRTQFF. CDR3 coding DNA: TGTGCCAGCAGCACTAATCGGCGGACCCAGTTCTTC.

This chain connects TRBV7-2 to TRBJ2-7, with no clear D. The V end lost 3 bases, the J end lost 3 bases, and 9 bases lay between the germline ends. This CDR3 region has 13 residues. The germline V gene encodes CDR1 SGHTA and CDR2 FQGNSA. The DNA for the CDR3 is TGTGCCAGCAGCTTCCCCCCTCTCTACGAGCAGTACTTC. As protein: CASSFPPLYEQYF.

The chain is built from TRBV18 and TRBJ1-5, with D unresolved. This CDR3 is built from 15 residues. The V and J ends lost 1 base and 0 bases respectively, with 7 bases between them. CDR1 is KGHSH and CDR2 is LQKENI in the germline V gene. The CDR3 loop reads CASSPLADSNQPQHF. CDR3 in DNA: TGTGCCAGCTCACCACTGGCAGATAGCAATCAGCCCCAGCATTTT.

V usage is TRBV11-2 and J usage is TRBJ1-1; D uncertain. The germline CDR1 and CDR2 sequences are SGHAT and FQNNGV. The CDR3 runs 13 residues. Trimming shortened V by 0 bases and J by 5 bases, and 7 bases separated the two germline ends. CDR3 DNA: TGTGCCAGCAGCTTAGATCCTCGGACTGAAGCTTTCTTT. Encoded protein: CASSLDPRTEAFF.

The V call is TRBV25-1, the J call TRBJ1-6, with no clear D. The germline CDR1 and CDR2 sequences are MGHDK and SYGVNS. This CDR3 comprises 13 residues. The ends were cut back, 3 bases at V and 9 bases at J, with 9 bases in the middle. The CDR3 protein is CASSDRWGSPLHF. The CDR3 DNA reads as TGTGCCAGCAGTGATCGCTGGGGTTCACCCCTCCACTTT. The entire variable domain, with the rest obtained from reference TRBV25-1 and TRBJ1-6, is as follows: EADIYQTPRYLVIGTGKKITLECSQTMGHDKMYWYQQDPGMELHLIHYSYGVNSTEKGDLSSESTVSRIRTEHFPLTLESARPSHTSQYLCASSDRWGSPLHFGNGTRLTVT.

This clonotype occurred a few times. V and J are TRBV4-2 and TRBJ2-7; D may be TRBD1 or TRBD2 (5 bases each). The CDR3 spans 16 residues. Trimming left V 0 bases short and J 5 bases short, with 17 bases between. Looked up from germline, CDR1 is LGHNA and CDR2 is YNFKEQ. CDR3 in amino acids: CASSQDLAVLGDEQYF. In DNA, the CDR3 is TGTGCCAGCAGCCAAGATCTCGCAGTCCTGGGGGACGAGCAGTACTTC.

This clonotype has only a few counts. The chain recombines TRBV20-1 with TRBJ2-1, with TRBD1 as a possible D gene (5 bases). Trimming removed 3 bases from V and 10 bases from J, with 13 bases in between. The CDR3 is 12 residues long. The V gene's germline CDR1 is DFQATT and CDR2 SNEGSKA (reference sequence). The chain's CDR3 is CSASGQGKEQFF. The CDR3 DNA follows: TGCAGTGCTAGTGGGCAGGGAAAGGAGCAGTTCTTC.

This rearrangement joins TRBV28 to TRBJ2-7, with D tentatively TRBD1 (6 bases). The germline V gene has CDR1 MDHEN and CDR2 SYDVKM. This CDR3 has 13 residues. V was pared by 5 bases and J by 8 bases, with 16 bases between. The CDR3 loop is CASSPNPTGKQYF. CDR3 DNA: TGTGCCAGCAGTCCCAATCCAACAGGGAAGCAGTACTTC.

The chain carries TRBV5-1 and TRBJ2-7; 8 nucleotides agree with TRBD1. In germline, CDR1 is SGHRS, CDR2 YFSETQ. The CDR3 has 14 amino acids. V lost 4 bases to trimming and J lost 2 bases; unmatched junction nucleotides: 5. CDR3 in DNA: TGCGCCAGCAGCAGGGGACAGGACCCCTACGAGCAGTACTTC. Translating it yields CASSRGQDPYEQYF.

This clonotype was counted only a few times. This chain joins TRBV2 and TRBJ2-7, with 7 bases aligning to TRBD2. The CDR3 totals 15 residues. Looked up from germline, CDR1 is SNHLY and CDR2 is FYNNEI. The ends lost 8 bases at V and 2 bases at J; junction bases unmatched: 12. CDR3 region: CASARQTGGTYEQYF. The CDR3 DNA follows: TGTGCCAGCGCCCGGCAAACGGGAGGAACCTACGAGCAGTACTTC.

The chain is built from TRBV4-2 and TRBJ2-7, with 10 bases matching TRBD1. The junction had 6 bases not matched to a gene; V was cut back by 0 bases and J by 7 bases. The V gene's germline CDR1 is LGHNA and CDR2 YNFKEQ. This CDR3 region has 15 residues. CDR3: CASSQDPGTGAEQYF. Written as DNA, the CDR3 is TGTGCCAGCAGCCAAGATCCAGGGACAGGGGCTGAGCAGTACTTC.

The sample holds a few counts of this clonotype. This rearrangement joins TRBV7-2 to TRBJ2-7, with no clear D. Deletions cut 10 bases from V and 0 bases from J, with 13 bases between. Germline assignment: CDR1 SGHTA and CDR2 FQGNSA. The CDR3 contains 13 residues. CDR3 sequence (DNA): TGTGCCAAACCGCGGAGCAGCTCCTACGAGCAGTACTTC. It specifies CAKPRSSSYEQYF.

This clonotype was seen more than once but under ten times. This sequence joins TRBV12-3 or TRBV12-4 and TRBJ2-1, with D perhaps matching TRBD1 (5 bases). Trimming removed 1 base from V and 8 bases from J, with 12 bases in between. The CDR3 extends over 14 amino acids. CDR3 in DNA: TGTGCCAGCAGTTTAGGGGGCACCAATGATGAGCAGTTCTTC. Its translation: CASSLGGTNDEQFF.

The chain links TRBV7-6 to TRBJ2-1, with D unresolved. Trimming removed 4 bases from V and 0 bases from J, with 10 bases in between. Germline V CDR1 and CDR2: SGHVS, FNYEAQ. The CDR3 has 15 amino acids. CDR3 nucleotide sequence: TGTGCCAGCAGCTGGAGACGGTACTCCTACAATGAGCAGTTCTTC. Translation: CASSWRRYSYNEQFF.

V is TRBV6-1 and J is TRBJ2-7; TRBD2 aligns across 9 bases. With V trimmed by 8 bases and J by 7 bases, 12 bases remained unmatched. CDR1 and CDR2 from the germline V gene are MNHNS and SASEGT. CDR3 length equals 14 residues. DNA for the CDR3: TGTGCCAGCGGAGCGGGGGGAATGAACGATGAGCAGTACTTC. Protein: CASGAGGMNDEQYF.